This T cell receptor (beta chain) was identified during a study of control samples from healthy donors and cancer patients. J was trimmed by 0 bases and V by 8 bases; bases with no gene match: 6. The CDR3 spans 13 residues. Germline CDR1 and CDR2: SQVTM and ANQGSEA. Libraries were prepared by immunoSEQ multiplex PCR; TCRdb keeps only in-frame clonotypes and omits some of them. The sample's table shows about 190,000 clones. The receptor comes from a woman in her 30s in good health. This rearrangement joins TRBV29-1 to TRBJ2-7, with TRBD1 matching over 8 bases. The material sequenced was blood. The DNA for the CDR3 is TGCAGCATCCGGACAGGGAGCTCCTACGAGCAGTACTTC. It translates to CSIRTGSSYEQYF.